One sample yielded the 7 T cell receptor beta chains listed below, sequenced in a study of cytomegalovirus exposure and HLA in healthy donors. Researchers ran the PCR with 60 Vbeta and 13 Jbeta primers. Sequencing was performed with immunoSEQ multiplex PCR; in TCRdb, only in-frame clones are kept and a portion is missing. In the table there are approximately 150,000 clones, more than 60% of which are singletons. Input material: PBMCs. The receptor source for this set is a human donor in good health.

V gene TRBV19 combines with J gene TRBJ2-1; 8 nucleotides match TRBD1. Germline V lookup: CDR1 LNHDA, CDR2 SQIVND (reference sequence). The ends lost 3 bases at V and 5 bases at J; junction bases unmatched: 9. CDR3 length: 16 amino acids. The DNA for the CDR3 is TGTGCCAGTAGTATCGACAGGGGCAACCCAAACAATGAGCAGTTCTTC. Translated: CASSIDRGNPNNEQFF.

The rearrangement links TRBV5-1 to TRBJ2-1; tentative D call: TRBD2 (6 bases). CDR3 size: 13 residues. Germline CDR1 is SGHRS and CDR2 is YFSETQ. Trimming removed 4 bases from V and 4 bases from J, with 9 bases in between. The CDR3 reads CASSRDSYNEQFF. CDR3 bases: TGCGCCAGCAGCCGGGACTCATACAATGAGCAGTTCTTC.

The rearrangement joins TRBV6-5 to TRBJ2-7, with 7 nucleotides matching TRBD1. Looked up from germline, CDR1 is MNHEY and CDR2 is SVGAGI. The CDR3 extends over 15 amino acids. V lost 4 bases and J lost 3; bases outside the gene matches: 9. For the CDR3, the DNA is TGTGCCAGCAGTTCTCGACAGGGTGGTTACTACGAGCAGTACTTC. It translates to CASSSRQGGYYEQYF.

A single count supports this clone. This rearrangement joins TRBV4-3 to TRBJ1-2; 12 bases align to TRBD1. The trim removed 3 bases at V and 6 bases at J, leaving 8 bases unmatched. Germline CDR1 reads LGHNA; CDR2 reads YSLEER. This CDR3 is 16 amino acids long. As DNA, the CDR3 is TGCGCCAGCAGCCAGGGACAGGGGGCTGTCGTTGATGGCTACACCTTC. Its translation is CASSQGQGAVVDGYTF.

The sample holds a few counts of this clone. This chain connects TRBV5-1 to TRBJ2-3; possibly TRBD2 for D (5 bases). Trimming removed 4 bases at V and 8 bases at J, with 17 bases between. The length of the CDR3 is 14 residues. Germline V lookup: CDR1 SGHRS, CDR2 YFSETQ. The CDR3 reads CASSPEASWATQYF. CDR3 DNA: TGCGCCAGCAGCCCGGAGGCTAGCTGGGCTACGCAGTATTTT.

This rearrangement joins TRBV4-3 to TRBJ2-3; D gene uncertain. V was cut by 0 bases and J by 3 bases, with 10 bases left in between. The CDR3 is 15 amino acids. Germline CDR1 reads LGHNA; CDR2 reads YSLEER. The CDR3 loop reads CASSQDQVLTDTQYF. DNA for the CDR3: TGCGCCAGCAGCCAAGATCAGGTCCTGACAGATACGCAGTATTTT.

A few counts support this clone. The genes are TRBV19 and TRBJ1-2; D is ambiguous. Trimming stripped 5 bases from V and 4 bases from J, with 8 bases between. CDR3 length equals 12 residues. Germline CDR1 is LNHDA and CDR2 is SQIVND (reference sequence). CDR3 sequence: CASSSGVYGYTF. The CDR3 region has the DNA TGTGCCAGTAGTTCCGGGGTCTATGGCTACACCTTC. The variable domain in full, completed from reference TRBV19 and TRBJ1-2, reads DGGITQSPKYLFRKEGQNVTLSCEQNLNHDAMYWYRQDPGQGLRLIYYSQIVNDFQKGDIAEGYSVSREKKESFPLTVTSAQKNPTAFYLCASSSGVYGYTFGSGTRLTVV.